Listed below are T cell receptor beta chains from one sample, sequenced in a study of shared clonotypes between healthy human individuals. The repertoire was sequenced with immunoSEQ multiplex PCR; TCRdb's copy has only in-frame clones and lacks some. The table lists about 2 million clones, approximately 94% of them singletons. Sequenced input: naive CD8+ T cells sorted from blood. All receptors derive from a man between 18 and 35 years old in good health. The CDR3 runs from the conserved cysteine through the conserved F or W. D genes are given only for firm matches. Size is omitted from some rows. Given values are once, few, many or a class for expanded clones.

V gene	clone size	J gene	D gene	CDR3 protein	CDR3 DNA
TRBV28	-	TRBJ2-7	-	CASSLFGFEQYF	TGTGCCAGCAGTTTATTCGGCTTTGAGCAGTACTTC
TRBV7-9	-	TRBJ2-2	-	CASSQTVGELFF	TGTGCCAGCAGCCAGACCGTCGGGGAGCTGTTTTTT
TRBV5-4	-	TRBJ2-2	-	CASSPQLEGGELFF	TGTGCCAGCAGCCCGCAATTGGAGGGCGGGGAGCTGTTTTTT
TRBV7-9	-	TRBJ1-1	-	CASSPSQGTRTEAFF	TGTGCCAGCAGCCCATCACAGGGCACGAGGACTGAAGCTTTCTTT
TRBV5-1	-	TRBJ2-7	-	CASSPMVRDEQYF	TGCGCCAGCAGCCCCATGGTCCGGGACGAGCAGTACTTC
TRBV27	-	TRBJ2-3	TRBD2	CASSLLAGGGDTQYF	TGTGCCAGCAGTTTATTAGCGGGGGGCGGGGATACGCAGTATTTT
TRBV5-8	-	TRBJ2-7	-	CASSFHQGISYEQYF	TGTGCCAGCAGCTTTCACCAGGGAATCTCCTACGAGCAGTACTTC
TRBV14	-	TRBJ1-1	TRBD1	CASGTGVNTEAFF	TGTGCCAGCGGCACAGGGGTGAACACTGAAGCTTTCTTT
TRBV6-5	once	TRBJ2-7	-	CASSYSGDGSYEQYF	TGTGCCAGCAGTTACTCAGGCGACGGATCCTACGAGCAGTACTTC
TRBV4-2	-	TRBJ2-5	-	CASSQDPSLETQYF	TGTGCCAGCAGCCAAGATCCTAGCCTCGAGACCCAGTACTTC
TRBV5-1	-	TRBJ1-2	-	CASSLAGEGGYGYTF	TGCGCCAGCAGCTTGGCCGGAGAGGGTGGCTATGGCTACACCTTC
TRBV4-1	once	TRBJ1-5	-	CASSQGGLSQPQHF	TGCGCCAGCAGCCAAGGGGGTTTGAGTCAGCCCCAGCATTTT
TRBV5-5	-	TRBJ2-7	TRBD1	CASSWTGAGEQYF	TGTGCCAGCAGCTGGACAGGGGCGGGCGAGCAGTACTTC
TRBV10-3	-	TRBJ2-3	-	CAISGEGTDTQYF	TGTGCCATCAGCGGGGAGGGCACAGATACGCAGTATTTT
TRBV28	-	TRBJ1-6	TRBD1	CASRYRGYNSPLHF	TGTGCCAGCCGATACAGGGGCTATAATTCACCCCTCCACTTT
TRBV11-1	-	TRBJ2-5	-	CASSELGVPAQYF	TGTGCCAGCAGCGAACTTGGGGTCCCAGCTCAGTACTTC
TRBV5-1	-	TRBJ1-1	-	CASSLQRSSAEAFF	TGCGCCAGCAGCTTGCAACGGTCCTCGGCTGAAGCTTTCTTT
TRBV4-3	-	TRBJ2-1	-	CASSDGTGVYNEQFF	TGCGCCAGCAGCGACGGGACTGGGGTTTACAATGAGCAGTTCTTC
TRBV28	-	TRBJ2-3	TRBD2	CASIESGLAGPSSTDTQYF	TGTGCCAGCATAGAATCGGGACTAGCGGGGCCATCCAGCACAGATACGCAGTATTTT
TRBV28	-	TRBJ2-3	-	CASSSGGDPSTDTQYF	TGTGCCAGCAGTTCAGGCGGGGACCCTAGCACAGATACGCAGTATTTT
TRBV11-2	once	TRBJ1-3	TRBD1	CASSLVGTASGNTIYF	TGTGCCAGCAGCTTAGTTGGGACAGCCTCTGGAAACACCATATATTTT